This T cell receptor beta chain was captured in a study of T cells in Graves' hyperthyroidism and ophthalmopathy. Researchers amplified the TCR beta CDR3 regions from RNA transcripts. HTBI primers were the set used in a first-round RT-PCR of the TCR CDR3. TCRdb re-called the multiplex PCR reads through MiXCR, storing one row per CDR3 protein. The repertoire holds about half a million distinct CDR3 sequences, around 21% seen once, with 26% in the top ten. This clonotype was seen many times. The antigen is undetermined. The definition of stable Graves' hyperthyroidism was no ophthalmopathy progression within 18 months. Trimming cost V 6 bases and J 8 bases, with 10 bases left between them. The CDR3 length is 11 residues. Study results and limitations: By a 13 V-J model, ophthalmopathy was set apart from stable hyperthyroidism.

The sequence came from a man younger than 35 with Graves' hyperthyroidism. What was sequenced was blood. This sequence joins TRBV12-3 or TRBV12-4 and TRBJ1-1; possible D gene TRBD1, 5 bases. CDR3 DNA: TGTGCCAGCAGCCGCACAGGAGAAGCTTTCTTT. Its translation is CASSRTGEAFF.